Shown below are 11 T cell receptor beta chains from a single sample sequenced in a study of blood T cell repertoires in COVID-19. The protocol was immunoSEQ multiplex PCR, while the TCRdb copy is restricted to in-frame clones and leaves out a portion. The data show roughly 140,000 clones, around 85% seen once. The specimen was peripheral blood. The origin of the receptors is a man aged 50-59 years with acute or convalescent COVID-19.

The chain employs TRBV5-1 and TRBJ2-5; D is undetermined. The CDR3 runs to 12 residues. Looked up from germline, CDR1 is SGHRS and CDR2 is YFSETQ. Trimming left V 7 bases short and J 6 bases short, with 13 bases between. CDR3 in amino acids: CASQTESQTQYF. The DNA of the CDR3 is TGCGCCAGCCAAACAGAGAGCCAGACCCAGTACTTC.

The V and J genes are TRBV6-4 and TRBJ2-7, with a weak D call TRBD1 (5 bases). The length of the CDR3 is 15 residues. Germline values: CDR1 MRHNA, CDR2 SNTAGT. With 0 bases removed from V and 1 base from J, the gap between germline ends came to 10 bases. In DNA, the CDR3 is TGTGCCAGCAGTGACTCAAGGCGGACATCCTACGAGCAGTACTTC. Its translation: CASSDSRRTSYEQYF.

The chain uses TRBV11-3 and TRBJ1-3; tentative D call: TRBD1 (6 bases). CDR1 SGHNT and CDR2 YENEEA come from the germline V gene. V was cut by 1 base and J by 0 bases, with 16 bases left in between. The CDR3 is 18 residues long. The CDR3 DNA follows: TGTGCCAGCAGCTTAGCTTCACCTAGGGGGTCCTCTGGAAACACCATATATTTT. It yields the protein CASSLASPRGSSGNTIYF.

The chain recombines TRBV25-1 with TRBJ1-4; possible D gene TRBD1, 5 bases. CDR3 length: 15 residues. The V end lost 4 bases, the J end lost 4 bases, and 13 bases lay between the germline ends. The germline CDR1 and CDR2 sequences are MGHDK and SYGVNS. CDR3 loop: CASSVWGARNEKLFF. The CDR3 region has the DNA TGTGCCAGCAGTGTCTGGGGCGCGCGTAATGAAAAACTGTTTTTT.

The J gene is TRBJ2-7, the V gene TRBV11-2; D not certain. Per germline, CDR1 SGHAT and CDR2 FQNNGV. The CDR3 totals 13 residues. Trimming removed 3 bases from V and 5 bases from J, with 11 bases in between. CDR3 protein: CASSFSPVDEQYF. The CDR3 DNA follows: TGTGCCAGCAGCTTTTCGCCCGTAGACGAGCAGTACTTC.

The chain recombines TRBV5-6 with TRBJ1-6; no clear D gene. V was trimmed by 1 base and J by 0 bases, leaving 5 bases between them. Germline V lookup: CDR1 SGHDT, CDR2 YYEEEE. The CDR3 length is 15 residues. CDR3 in DNA: TGTGCCAGCAGCTTGTTTAGCTCCTATAATTCACCCCTCCACTTT. Encoded protein: CASSLFSSYNSPLHF.

As DNA, the CDR3 is TGTGCCAGCAGTGGTGGACAGTATAATTCACCCCTCCACTTT. As protein: CASSGGQYNSPLHF. V is TRBV25-1 and J is TRBJ1-6, with D perhaps TRBD1 (6 bases). V lost 4 bases and J lost 4, with 8 bases in between. The CDR3 is made up of 14 amino acids. In germline, CDR1 is MGHDK, CDR2 SYGVNS.

This clone was observed a handful of times. Other DNA sequences of this sample code for an identical CDR3. The CDR3: CASSRGTANTEAFF. In DNA, the CDR3 is TGCGCCAGCAGCCGCGGGACAGCGAACACTGAAGCTTTCTTT. The V and J genes are TRBV5-1 and TRBJ1-1; 7 bases agree with TRBD1. Germline values: CDR1 SGHRS, CDR2 YFSETQ. This CDR3 is 14 amino acids long. The V and J ends lost 4 bases and 1 base, in that order; junction bases with no gene match: 4.

The J gene is TRBJ2-7, the V gene TRBV10-3, with D possibly TRBD2 on 5 matching bases. The CDR3 loop spans 13 amino acids. With 9 bases removed from V and 2 bases from J, the gap between germline ends came to 14 bases. Germline V gene lookup returns CDR1 ENHRY and CDR2 SYGVKD. The CDR3 coding sequence is TGTGCCATTAGGGAGATAGACACCTACGAGCAGTACTTC. This sequence encodes CAIREIDTYEQYF.

This chain joins TRBV6-5 and TRBJ1-1; D is ambiguous. V was pared by 0 bases and J by 1 base, with 6 bases between. Germline V CDR1 and CDR2: MNHEY, SVGAGI. CDR3 size: 14 residues. The CDR3 DNA sequence: TGTGCCAGCAGTTACTCGGAGGCGAACACTGAAGCTTTCTTT. This encodes CASSYSEANTEAFF.

V gene TRBV7-2 combines with J gene TRBJ1-5; D remains ambiguous. The CDR3 extends over 15 amino acids. Trimming left V 3 bases short and J 0 bases short, with 9 bases between. Germline CDR1 is SGHTA and CDR2 is FQGNSA. The CDR3 DNA sequence: TGTGCCAGCAGCTTCGGGTCGGGTAGCAATCAGCCCCAGCATTTT. This sequence encodes CASSFGSGSNQPQHF.